This section outlines one T cell receptor (beta chain) sequence together with its context. The CDR3 is made up of 15 amino acids. Germline CDR1 SQVTM, CDR2 ANQGSEA. V was shortened by 8 bases and J by 5 bases, with 21 bases between the two germline ends. The assay was immunoSEQ multiplex PCR, and TCRdb's table has in-frame clones only and misses some. The sample yields some 100,000 clones, almost 95% seen once. The data belong to a study of T cell changes during pregnancy in multiple sclerosis. J is TRBJ2-2 and V is TRBV29-1; TRBD2 might be the D (6 bases). The material sequenced was peripheral blood, taken before pregnancy. The sequence came from a female donor with multiple sclerosis, enrolled in a pregnancy study. CDR3 protein: CSPRGGQGETGELFF. CDR3 sequence (DNA): TGCAGCCCCCGAGGAGGGCAGGGAGAAACCGGGGAGCTGTTTTTT.